The clone carrying this T cell receptor beta chain has just a few counts. What it binds is unknown. These data come from a study of blood T cells in healthy people across ages. Overall study findings and caveats: Naive and antigen-experienced cells could not be conclusively compared, given unsorted PBMCs.

A second PCR, run for about 7 to 11 cycles, used a sample-barcoded 5' primer plus a J-beta primer mix. A 12-random-nucleotide template-switch adaptor tagged each cDNA molecule. TCRdb re-called the 5' RACE reads with MiXCR, one entry per CDR3 protein. Found here are about 800,000 distinct CDR3 sequences, roughly 25% of them singletons; the top ten hold approximately 3.7%. The CDR3 sequence is 17 residues long. Germline V CDR1 and CDR2: LGHNA, YSLEER. Germline trimming cut 0 bases from V and 2 bases from J; bases unmatched to any gene: 10. The same data also contributed to another study, on T cells of mothers and their children. This second report adds: Each mother gave over 8 million TCR beta CDR3 reads; each child, roughly 3 million. The search for persistent microchimeric T cell clones detected none.

The V gene is TRBV4-3, the J gene TRBJ2-7; 7 nucleotides line up with TRBD2. Sequencing was carried out using blood. The receptor was isolated from a boy aged 10-17 years in good health. The CDR3 loop is CASSQDGRAGEPYEQYF. Written as DNA, the CDR3 is TGCGCCAGCAGCCAAGATGGAAGGGCGGGGGAACCCTACGAGCAGTACTTC.